Below are 24 T cell receptor beta chains sequenced from a single sample in a study of T cells expressing NK-cell markers. From its re-call of the 5' RACE reads, TCRdb lists each CDR3 protein once, without DNA. Found here are under 1,500 distinct CDR3 sequences; the top ten clones hold roughly 60%. The sequenced material came from blood T cells: a sorted CD56 or NKG2C T cell subset, CD4+ or CD8+ T cells, or bulk PBMC T cells (not recorded which). Receptor source: a woman aged 18 to 35 in good health.

V gene TRBV28 combines with J gene TRBJ2-7; there is no DNA to check the TCRdb D call of TRBD2. This CDR3 contains 17 residues. Germline V CDR1 and CDR2: MDHEN, SYDVKM. CDR3 residues: CASRGVEREGPSYEQYF.

This clonotype is deemed medium-sized by its frequency. The gene calls are TRBV12-3 or TRBV12-4 and TRBJ2-1; without DNA, the TCRdb call of TRBD1 cannot be checked. This CDR3 comprises 18 residues. CDR3 protein: CASSLKNRRGIPLNEQFF.

This clonotype ranks as medium-sized (0.01 to 0.1%) in terms of frequency. The chain links TRBV10-1 to TRBJ2-2; the TCRdb call, TRBD1, lacks DNA for checking. The CDR3 runs 14 residues. In germline, CDR1 is WNHNN, CDR2 SYGVQD (reference sequence). CDR3 amino acids: CASKPRRSTGELFF.

This clonotype is classed as medium-sized by frequency. The chain couples TRBV12-3 or TRBV12-4 to TRBJ2-3; TCRdb designates TRBD2, a call that cannot be tested without DNA. CDR3 length: 16 amino acids. CDR3 loop: CASRQLLAGSTDTQYF.

This clonotype registers medium-sized by frequency. The V and J genes are TRBV3-1 and TRBJ1-1; TCRdb returns TRBD1, unconfirmable since there is no DNA. CDR1 is LGHDT, CDR2 YNNKEL, per germline (reference sequence). CDR3 size: 15 residues. The CDR3 is CASSQGWDDGTEAFF.

This clonotype is deemed medium-sized by its frequency. This sequence joins TRBV4-1 and TRBJ2-5; lacking DNA, the TRBD2 call made by TCRdb goes unchecked. The germline CDR1 and CDR2 sequences are MGHRA and YSYEKL. This CDR3 region has 20 residues. This chain's CDR3 is CASSQLIWTRSRGEQETQYF.

Its frequency marks this clonotype as medium-sized. The chain joins TRBV12-3 or TRBV12-4 to TRBJ1-1. The CDR3 sequence is 14 residues long. This CDR3 is CASSLGHLRAEAFF.

The rearrangement joins TRBV13 to TRBJ2-1; TCRdb's D call, TRBD1, is unchecked because there is no DNA. The CDR3 has 19 residues. CDR1 and CDR2 from the germline V gene are PRHDT and FYEKMQ (reference sequence). This chain's CDR3 is CASTPSRPGDPSSYNEQFF.

According to its frequency, this clonotype is medium-sized. The chain combines TRBV12-3 or TRBV12-4 with TRBJ2-3; there is no DNA to check the TCRdb D call of TRBD2. This CDR3 has 13 amino acids. CDR3 sequence reads: CASTQGGPDTQYF.

Measured by frequency, this clonotype is medium-sized. The V call is TRBV6-5, the J call TRBJ1-2. The CDR3 totals 16 residues. The germline gives CDR1 MNHEY, CDR2 SVGAGI. CDR3 protein: CASSYSCPGLNYGYTF.

J is TRBJ1-5 and V is TRBV27. There are 15 residues in the CDR3. Germline values: CDR1 MNHEY, CDR2 SMNVEV (reference sequence). The CDR3: CASSPFEHWDQPQHF.

By frequency, this clonotype registers medium-sized. The chain carries TRBV20-1 and TRBJ1-2. The CDR3 is made up of 13 amino acids. The V gene's germline CDR1 is DFQATT and CDR2 SNEGSKA (reference sequence). The CDR3 loop is CSARDQRSHGYTF.

This clonotype is labeled medium-sized (0.01 to 0.1%) based on frequency. CDR3 sequence reads: CALMSGLDTQYF. The chain carries TRBV30 and TRBJ2-3; TCRdb gives TRBD2 as the D gene, but with no DNA this cannot be confirmed. CDR1 is GTSNPN and CDR2 is SVGIG in the germline V gene (reference sequence). CDR3 length: 12 amino acids.

This clonotype ranks as medium-sized in terms of frequency. The chain is built from TRBV27 and TRBJ2-1; with no DNA, the TCRdb D assignment of TRBD1 cannot be verified. The V gene's germline CDR1 is MNHEY and CDR2 SMNVEV (reference sequence). The CDR3 contains 16 residues. The chain's CDR3 is CASSFIAAQGVNEQFF.

This clonotype is medium-sized by frequency. The chain has TRBV5-1 and TRBJ2-3; TCRdb designates TRBD2, a call that cannot be tested without DNA. Looked up from germline, CDR1 is SGHRS and CDR2 is YFSETQ. This CDR3 is 16 amino acids long. The CDR3 reads CASSSPSTSIPDTQYF.

In terms of frequency, this clonotype is medium-sized. The chain is built from TRBV7-9 and TRBJ2-3; the TCRdb call, TRBD1, lacks DNA for checking. Germline assignment: CDR1 SEHNR and CDR2 FQNEAQ (reference sequence). The CDR3 loop spans 15 amino acids. CDR3 sequence reads: CASSRTGISTDTQYF.

Frequency places this clonotype as medium-sized. The genes are TRBV3-1 and TRBJ2-5; the TCRdb call, TRBD2, lacks DNA for checking. CDR1 and CDR2 from the germline V gene are LGHDT and YNNKEL (reference sequence). The CDR3 contains 19 residues. The chain's CDR3 is CASSQVGLAGGLPLGTQYF.

The chain couples TRBV4-1 to TRBJ2-5; TCRdb's D gene call, TRBD2, goes unchecked for lack of DNA. The CDR3 sequence is 16 residues long. Germline V gene data show CDR1 as MGHRA and CDR2 as YSYEKL. CDR3 sequence reads: CASSLTSGPYQETQYF.

This clonotype is deemed medium-sized by its frequency. The chain uses TRBV12-3 or TRBV12-4 and TRBJ2-7; TCRdb's D call, TRBD1, is unchecked because there is no DNA. The CDR3 covers 14 residues. This CDR3 is CASSFPGGRYEQYF.

The chain joins TRBV5-4 to TRBJ1-1; there is no DNA to check the TCRdb D call of TRBD1. In germline, CDR1 is SGHNT, CDR2 YYREEE (reference sequence). This CDR3 is 17 amino acids long. CDR3 amino acids: CASSLPPVLVGDTEAFF.

The V and J genes are TRBV12-3 or TRBV12-4 and TRBJ2-2. The CDR3 contains 13 residues. Here the CDR3 reads CASSFLTPGELFF.

This clonotype is classed as medium-sized by frequency. The chain uses TRBV9 and TRBJ2-7; the D gene TCRdb calls, TRBD2, cannot be checked with no DNA. Germline CDR1 SGDLS, CDR2 YYNGEE. CDR3 length: 16 amino acids. CDR3 in amino acids: CASSVGSGRDWNEQYF.

Judged by frequency, this clonotype is medium-sized (0.01 to 0.1%). The rearrangement joins TRBV6-2 or TRBV6-3 to TRBJ1-2. Germline V gives CDR1 MNHEY, CDR2 SVGEGT. The CDR3 runs 14 residues. CDR3: CASSYGRINYGYTF.

Judged by frequency, this clonotype is medium-sized (0.01 to 0.1%). V usage is TRBV3-1 and J usage is TRBJ1-1. The CDR3 sequence is 19 residues long. From germline, CDR1 is LGHDT and CDR2 YNNKEL (reference sequence). The CDR3 sequence: CASSQDRPAARRTNTEAFF.